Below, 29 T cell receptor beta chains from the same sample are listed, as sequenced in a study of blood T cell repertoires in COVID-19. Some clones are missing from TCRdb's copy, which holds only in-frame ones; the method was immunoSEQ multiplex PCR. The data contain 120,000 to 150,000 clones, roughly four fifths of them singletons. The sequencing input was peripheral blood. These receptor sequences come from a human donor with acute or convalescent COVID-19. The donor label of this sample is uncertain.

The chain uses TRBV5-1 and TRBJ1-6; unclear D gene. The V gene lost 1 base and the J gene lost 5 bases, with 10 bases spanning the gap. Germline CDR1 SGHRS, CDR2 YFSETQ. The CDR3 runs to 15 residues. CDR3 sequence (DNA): TGCGCCAGCAGCTTGACCGGGAGTGATAATTCACCCCTCCACTTT. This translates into CASSLTGSDNSPLHF.

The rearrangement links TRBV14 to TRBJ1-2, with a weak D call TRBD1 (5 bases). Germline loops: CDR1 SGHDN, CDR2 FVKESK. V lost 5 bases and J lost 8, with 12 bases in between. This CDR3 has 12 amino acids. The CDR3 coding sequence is TGTGCCAGCAGCTCTCGCGGGGGGGGCTACACCTTC. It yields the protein CASSSRGGGYTF. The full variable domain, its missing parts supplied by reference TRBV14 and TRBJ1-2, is EAGVTQFPSHSVIEKGQTVTLRCDPISGHDNLYWYRRVMGKEIKFLLHFVKESKQDESGMPNNRFLAERTGGTYSTLKVQPAELEDSGVYFCASSSRGGGYTFGSGTRLTVV.

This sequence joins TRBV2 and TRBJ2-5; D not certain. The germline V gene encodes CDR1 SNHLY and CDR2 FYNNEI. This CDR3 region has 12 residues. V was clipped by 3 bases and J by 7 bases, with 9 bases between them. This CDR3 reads CASSDSRGTQYF. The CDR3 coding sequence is TGTGCCAGCAGTGACTCCCGCGGGACCCAGTACTTC. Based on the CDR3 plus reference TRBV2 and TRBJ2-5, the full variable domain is EPEVTQTPSHQVTQMGQEVILRCVPISNHLYFYWYRQILGQKVEFLVSFYNNEISEKSEIFDDQFSVERPDGSNFTLKIRSTKLEDSAMYFCASSDSRGTQYFGPGTRLLVL.

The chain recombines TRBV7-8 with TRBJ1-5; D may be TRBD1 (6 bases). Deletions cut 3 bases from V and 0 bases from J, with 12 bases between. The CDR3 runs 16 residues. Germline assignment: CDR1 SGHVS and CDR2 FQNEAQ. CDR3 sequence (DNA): TGTGCCAGCAGCTTGCTTGCAGGGGCTAGCAATCAGCCCCAGCATTTT. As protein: CASSLLAGASNQPQHF.

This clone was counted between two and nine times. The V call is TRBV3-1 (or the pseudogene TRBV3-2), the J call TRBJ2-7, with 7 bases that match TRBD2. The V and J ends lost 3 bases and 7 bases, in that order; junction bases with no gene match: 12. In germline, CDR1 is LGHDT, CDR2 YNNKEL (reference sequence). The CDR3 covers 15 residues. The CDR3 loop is CASSHLSGAPGEQYF. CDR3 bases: TGTGCCAGCAGCCACCTAAGCGGGGCCCCCGGGGAGCAGTACTTC.

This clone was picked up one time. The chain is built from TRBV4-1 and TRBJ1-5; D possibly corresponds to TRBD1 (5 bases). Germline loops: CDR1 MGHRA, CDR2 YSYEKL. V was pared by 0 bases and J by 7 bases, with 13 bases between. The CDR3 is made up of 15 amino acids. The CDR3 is CASSQDPGLGQPQHF. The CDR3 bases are TGCGCCAGCAGCCAAGACCCAGGGCTCGGGCAGCCCCAGCATTTT.

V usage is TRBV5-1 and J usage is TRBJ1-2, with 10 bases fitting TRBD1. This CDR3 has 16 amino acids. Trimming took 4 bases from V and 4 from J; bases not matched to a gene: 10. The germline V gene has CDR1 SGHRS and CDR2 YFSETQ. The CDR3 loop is CASSLWDRGGSYGYTF. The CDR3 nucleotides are TGCGCCAGCAGCCTCTGGGACAGGGGTGGTAGCTATGGCTACACCTTC. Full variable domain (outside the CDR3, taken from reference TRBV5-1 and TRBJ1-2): KAGVTQTPRYLIKTRGQQVTLSCSPISGHRSVSWYQQTPGQGLQFLFEYFSETQRNKGNFPGRFSGRQFSNSRSEMNVSTLELGDSALYLCASSLWDRGGSYGYTFGSGTRLTVV.

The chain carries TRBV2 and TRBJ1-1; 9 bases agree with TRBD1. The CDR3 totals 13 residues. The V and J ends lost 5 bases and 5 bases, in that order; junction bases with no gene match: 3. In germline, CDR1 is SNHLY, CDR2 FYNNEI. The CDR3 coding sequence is TGTGCCAGCAGTCGACAGGGGGATACTGAAGCTTTCTTT. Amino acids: CASSRQGDTEAFF.

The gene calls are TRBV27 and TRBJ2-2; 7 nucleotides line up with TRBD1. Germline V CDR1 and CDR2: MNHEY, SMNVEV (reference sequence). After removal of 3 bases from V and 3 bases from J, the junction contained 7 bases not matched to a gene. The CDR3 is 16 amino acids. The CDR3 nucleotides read TGTGCCAGCAGTTTTCTAGACAGGGTTGACACCGGGGAGCTGTTTTTT. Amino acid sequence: CASSFLDRVDTGELFF.

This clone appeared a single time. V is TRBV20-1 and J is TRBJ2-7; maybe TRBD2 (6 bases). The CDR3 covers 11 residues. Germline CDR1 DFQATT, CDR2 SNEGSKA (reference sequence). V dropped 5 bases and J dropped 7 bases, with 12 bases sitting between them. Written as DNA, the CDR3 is TGCAGTGCTTGGGGAGGCGGGGAGCAGTACTTC. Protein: CSAWGGGEQYF.

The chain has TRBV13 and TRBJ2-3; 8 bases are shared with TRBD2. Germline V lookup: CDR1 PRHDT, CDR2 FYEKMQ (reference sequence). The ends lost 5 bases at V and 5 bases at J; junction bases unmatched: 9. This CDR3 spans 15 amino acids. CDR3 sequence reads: CASSPRGGLEDTQYF. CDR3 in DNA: TGTGCCAGCAGCCCACGGGGGGGTCTCGAAGATACGCAGTATTTT.

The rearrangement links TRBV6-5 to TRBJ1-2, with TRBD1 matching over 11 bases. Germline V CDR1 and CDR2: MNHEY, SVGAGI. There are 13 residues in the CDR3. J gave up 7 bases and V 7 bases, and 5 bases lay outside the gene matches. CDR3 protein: CASNRDRGSGYTF. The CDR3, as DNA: TGTGCCAGCAACCGGGACAGGGGGTCTGGCTACACCTTC.

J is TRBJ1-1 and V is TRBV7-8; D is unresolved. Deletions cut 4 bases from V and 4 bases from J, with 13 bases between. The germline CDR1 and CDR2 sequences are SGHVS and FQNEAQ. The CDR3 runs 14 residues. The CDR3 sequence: CASSSSPGLTEAFF. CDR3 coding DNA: TGTGCCAGCAGCTCCTCTCCGGGTCTCACTGAAGCTTTCTTT.

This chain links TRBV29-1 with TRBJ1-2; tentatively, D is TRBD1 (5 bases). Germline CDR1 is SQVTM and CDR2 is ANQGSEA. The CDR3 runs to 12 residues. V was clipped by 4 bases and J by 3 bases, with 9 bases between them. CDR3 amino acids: CSVAREDYGYTF. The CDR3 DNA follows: TGCAGCGTTGCCAGGGAAGACTATGGCTACACCTTC.

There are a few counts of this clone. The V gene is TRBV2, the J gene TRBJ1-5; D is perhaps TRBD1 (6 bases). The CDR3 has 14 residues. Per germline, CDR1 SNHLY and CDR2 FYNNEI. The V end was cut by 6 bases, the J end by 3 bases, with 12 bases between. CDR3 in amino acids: CASRPRDNNQPQHF. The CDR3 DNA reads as TGTGCCAGCAGACCCCGGGACAACAATCAGCCCCAGCATTTT. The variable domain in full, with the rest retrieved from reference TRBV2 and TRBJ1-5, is EPEVTQTPSHQVTQMGQEVILRCVPISNHLYFYWYRQILGQKVEFLVSFYNNEISEKSEIFDDQFSVERPDGSNFTLKIRSTKLEDSAMYFCASRPRDNNQPQHFGDGTRLSIL.

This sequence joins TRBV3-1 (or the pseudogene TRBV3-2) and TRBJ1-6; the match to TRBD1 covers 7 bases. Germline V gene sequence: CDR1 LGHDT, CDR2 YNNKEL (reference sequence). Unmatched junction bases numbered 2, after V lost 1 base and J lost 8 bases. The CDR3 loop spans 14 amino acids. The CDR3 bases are TGTGCCAGCAGCCAAGGACAGGGTTATTCACCCCTCCACTTT. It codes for CASSQGQGYSPLHF.

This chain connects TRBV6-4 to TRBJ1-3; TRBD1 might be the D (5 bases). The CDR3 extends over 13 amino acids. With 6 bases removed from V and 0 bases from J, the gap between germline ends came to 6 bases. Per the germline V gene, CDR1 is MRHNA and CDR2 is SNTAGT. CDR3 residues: CASRGGSGNTIYF. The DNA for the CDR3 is TGTGCCAGCAGGGGGGGCTCTGGAAACACCATATATTTT.

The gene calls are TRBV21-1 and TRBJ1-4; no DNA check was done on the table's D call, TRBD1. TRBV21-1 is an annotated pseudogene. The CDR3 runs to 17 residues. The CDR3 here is CASSKGGGGSPREKLFF. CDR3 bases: TGTGCCAGCAGCAAAGGAGGAGGGGGCAGCCCCAGAGAAAAACTGTTTTTT.

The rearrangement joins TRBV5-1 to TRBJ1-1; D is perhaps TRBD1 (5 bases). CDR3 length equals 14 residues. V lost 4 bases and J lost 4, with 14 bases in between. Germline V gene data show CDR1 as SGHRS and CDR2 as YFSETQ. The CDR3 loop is CASSPPRAGTEAFF. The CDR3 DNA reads TGCGCCAGCAGCCCGCCCAGGGCAGGCACTGAAGCTTTCTTT.

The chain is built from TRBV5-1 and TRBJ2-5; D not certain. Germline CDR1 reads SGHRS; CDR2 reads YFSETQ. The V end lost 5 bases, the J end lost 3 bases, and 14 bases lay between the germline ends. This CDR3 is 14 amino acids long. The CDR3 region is CASSPDIAEETQYF. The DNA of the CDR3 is TGCGCCAGCAGTCCCGACATTGCCGAAGAGACCCAGTACTTC.

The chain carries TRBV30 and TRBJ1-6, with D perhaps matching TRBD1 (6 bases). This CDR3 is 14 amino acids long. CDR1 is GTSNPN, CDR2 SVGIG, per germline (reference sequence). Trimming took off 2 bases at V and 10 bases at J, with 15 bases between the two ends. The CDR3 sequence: CAWSPGGAGSPLHF. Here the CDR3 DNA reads TGTGCCTGGAGTCCCGGGGGGGCTGGGTCACCCCTCCACTTT.

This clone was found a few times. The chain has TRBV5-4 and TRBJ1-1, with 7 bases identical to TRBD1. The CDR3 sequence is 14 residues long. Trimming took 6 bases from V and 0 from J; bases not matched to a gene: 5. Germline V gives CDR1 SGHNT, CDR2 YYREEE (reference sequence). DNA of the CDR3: TGTGCCAGCACCCGGGACAGTATGAACACTGAAGCTTTCTTT. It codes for CASTRDSMNTEAFF.

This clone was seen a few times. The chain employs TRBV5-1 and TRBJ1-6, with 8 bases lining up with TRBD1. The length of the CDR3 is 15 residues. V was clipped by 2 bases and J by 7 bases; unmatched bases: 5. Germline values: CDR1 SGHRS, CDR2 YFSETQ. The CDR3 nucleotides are TGCGCCAGCAGCTTCGGGACAGGAGGCAATTCACCCCTCCACTTT. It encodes CASSFGTGGNSPLHF.

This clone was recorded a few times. The CDR3, as DNA: TGTGCCAGCTCTTGGGGGCCGAACACTGAAGCTTTCTTT. Amino acid sequence: CASSWGPNTEAFF. The rearrangement joins TRBV27 to TRBJ1-1; D may be TRBD1 (6 bases). The germline gives CDR1 MNHEY, CDR2 SMNVEV (reference sequence). Between the trimmed V and J ends, which lost 8 bases and 1 base, there was a span of 11 bases. The CDR3 length is 13 residues.

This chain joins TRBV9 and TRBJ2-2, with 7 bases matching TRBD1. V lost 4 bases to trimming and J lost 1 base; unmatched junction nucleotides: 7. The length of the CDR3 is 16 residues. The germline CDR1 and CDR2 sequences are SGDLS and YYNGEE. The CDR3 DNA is TGTGCCAGCAGCCGACTGACAGGGTTGAACACCGGGGAGCTGTTTTTT. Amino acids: CASSRLTGLNTGELFF.

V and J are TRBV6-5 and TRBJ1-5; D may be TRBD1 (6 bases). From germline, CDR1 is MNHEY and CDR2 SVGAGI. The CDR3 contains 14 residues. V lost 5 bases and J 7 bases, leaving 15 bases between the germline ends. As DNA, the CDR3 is TGTGCCAGCAGTCCCACAGGGATTCTCCAGCCCCAGCATTTT. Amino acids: CASSPTGILQPQHF.

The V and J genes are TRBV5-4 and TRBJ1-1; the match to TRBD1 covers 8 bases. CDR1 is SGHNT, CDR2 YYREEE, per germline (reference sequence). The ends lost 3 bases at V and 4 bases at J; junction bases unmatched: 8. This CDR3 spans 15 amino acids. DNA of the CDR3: TGTGCCAGCAGCTCGTGGACAGGGAGTTTCACTGAAGCTTTCTTT. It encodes CASSSWTGSFTEAFF.

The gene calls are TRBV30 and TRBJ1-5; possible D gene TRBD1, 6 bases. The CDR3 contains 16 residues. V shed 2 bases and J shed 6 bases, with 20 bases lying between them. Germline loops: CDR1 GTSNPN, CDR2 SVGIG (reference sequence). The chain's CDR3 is CAWSPQDRGVGQPQHF. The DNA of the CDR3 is TGTGCCTGGAGTCCCCAGGACAGAGGGGTTGGTCAGCCCCAGCATTTT.

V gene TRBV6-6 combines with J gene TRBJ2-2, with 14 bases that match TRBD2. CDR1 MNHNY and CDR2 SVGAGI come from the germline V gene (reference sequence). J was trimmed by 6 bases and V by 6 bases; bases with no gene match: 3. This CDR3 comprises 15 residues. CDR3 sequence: CASSRLAGGPGELFF. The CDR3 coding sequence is TGTGCCAGCAGCCGACTAGCGGGGGGGCCCGGGGAGCTGTTTTTT.